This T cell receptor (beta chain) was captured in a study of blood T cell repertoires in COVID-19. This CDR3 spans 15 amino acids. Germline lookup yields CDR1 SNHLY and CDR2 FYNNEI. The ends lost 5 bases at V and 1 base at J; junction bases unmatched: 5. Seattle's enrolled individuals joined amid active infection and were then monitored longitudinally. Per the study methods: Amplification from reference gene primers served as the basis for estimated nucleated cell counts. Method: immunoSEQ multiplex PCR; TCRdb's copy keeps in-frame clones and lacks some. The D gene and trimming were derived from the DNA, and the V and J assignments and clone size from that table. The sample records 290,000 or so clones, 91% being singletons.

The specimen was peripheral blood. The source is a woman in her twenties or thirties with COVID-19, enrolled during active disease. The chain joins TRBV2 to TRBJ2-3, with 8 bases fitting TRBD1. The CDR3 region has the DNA TGTGCCAGCAGTCTGGGACAGGAGGGCACAGATACGCAGTATTTT. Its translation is CASSLGQEGTDTQYF.